These T cell receptor beta chains were read from a single sample in a study of T cell responses to AZD1222 COVID-19 vaccine. TCRdb's copy holds only in-frame clones and misses some; the assay was immunoSEQ multiplex PCR. Of 90,000 or so clones in the sample, 89% were seen once. The input for sequencing was peripheral blood, taken on day 0 of AZD1222 vaccination. The receptors stem from an adult in good health. CDR3s include the opening cysteine and the closing phenylalanine or tryptophan. Each record gives: J gene, V gene, D gene, clone size, CDR3 protein, CDR3 DNA. D genes are given only for firm matches. Clone size, where shown, is once, few, many, or a class for clones that have expanded.

J: TRBJ1-1; V: TRBV27; D: -; size: -; CDR3: CASGLKGENTEAFF; DNA: TGTGCCAGCGGGCTGAAGGGGGAGAACACTGAAGCTTTCTTT
J: TRBJ2-3; V: TRBV19; D: -; size: -; CDR3: CASSPDSLHTDTQYF; DNA: TGTGCCAGTAGCCCGGACAGCCTACACACAGATACGCAGTATTTT
J: TRBJ2-3; V: TRBV30; D: -; size: once; CDR3: CAWNPSTDTQYF; DNA: TGTGCCTGGAACCCGAGCACAGATACGCAGTATTTT
J: TRBJ1-1; V: TRBV5-1; D: -; size: -; CDR3: CASSREMETEAFF; DNA: TGCGCCAGCAGCCGGGAAATGGAGACTGAAGCTTTCTTT
J: TRBJ2-7; V: TRBV4-3; D: TRBD1; size: -; CDR3: CASSQGFRGQGAYEQYF; DNA: TGCGCCAGCAGCCAAGGCTTTAGGGGACAGGGGGCCTACGAGCAGTACTTC
J: TRBJ1-2; V: TRBV5-1; D: -; size: -; CDR3: CASSDTTAAYGYTF; DNA: TGCGCCAGCAGCGATACTACTGCGGCCTATGGCTACACCTTC
J: TRBJ1-5; V: TRBV7-2; D: TRBD1; size: few; CDR3: CASSFGQGNQPQHF; DNA: TGTGCCAGCAGCTTCGGACAGGGCAATCAGCCCCAGCATTTT
J: TRBJ1-1; V: TRBV6-5; D: -; size: -; CDR3: CATTIGTEAFF; DNA: TGTGCCACTACGATCGGTACTGAAGCTTTCTTT
J: TRBJ2-1; V: TRBV29-1; D: TRBD1; size: once; CDR3: CSGSGQSYNEQFF; DNA: TGCAGCGGTTCGGGACAGTCCTACAATGAGCAGTTCTTC
J: TRBJ2-1; V: TRBV2; D: -; size: -; CDR3: CASSPSSYNEQFF; DNA: TGTGCCAGCAGTCCGAGCTCCTACAATGAGCAGTTCTTC
J: TRBJ1-1; V: TRBV5-6; D: -; size: -; CDR3: CASSLGSSEAFF; DNA: TGTGCCAGCAGCTTGGGATCATCTGAAGCTTTCTTT
J: TRBJ1-3; V: TRBV6-5; D: -; size: -; CDR3: CASRGTASTFKHF; DNA: TGTGCCAGCAGGGGGACGGCATCGACCTTTAAACATTTT
J: TRBJ1-5; V: TRBV19; D: -; size: -; CDR3: CASSIVQGNQPQHF; DNA: TGTGCCAGTAGTATAGTCCAAGGCAATCAGCCCCAGCATTTT
J: TRBJ2-3; V: TRBV29-1; D: -; size: -; CDR3: CSVDTDTQYF; DNA: TGCAGCGTCGATACAGATACGCAGTATTTT
J: TRBJ2-1; V: TRBV7-2; D: TRBD2; size: -; CDR3: CASSLALSLAGGPSHEQFF; DNA: TGTGCCAGCAGCTTAGCGCTGTCTCTAGCGGGAGGGCCCAGCCATGAGCAGTTCTTC
J: TRBJ1-4; V: TRBV9; D: TRBD1; size: -; CDR3: CASSAGDRGSGEKLFF; DNA: TGTGCCAGCAGCGCAGGAGACAGGGGGAGTGGAGAAAAACTGTTTTTT
J: TRBJ2-2; V: TRBV7-3; D: -; size: -; CDR3: CASSLNPDTGELFF; DNA: TGTGCCAGCAGCTTAAATCCAGACACCGGGGAGCTGTTTTTT
J: TRBJ1-2; V: TRBV27; D: -; size: -; CDR3: CASSARSGFYGYTF; DNA: TGTGCCAGCAGTGCCCGTTCGGGATTTTATGGCTACACCTTC
J: TRBJ1-1; V: TRBV4-2; D: TRBD1; size: -; CDR3: CASSPLRRDRNTEAFF; DNA: TGTGCCAGCAGCCCGCTGAGACGGGACAGGAACACTGAAGCTTTCTTT
J: TRBJ2-1; V: TRBV5-1; D: -; size: -; CDR3: CASSLDARWGDEQFF; DNA: TGCGCCAGCAGCTTGGATGCCAGGTGGGGGGATGAGCAGTTCTTC
J: TRBJ1-1; V: TRBV4-2; D: -; size: once; CDR3: CASSQEEAGTLGAFF; DNA: TGTGCCAGCAGCCAAGAAGAAGCGGGAACCCTGGGAGCTTTCTTT
J: TRBJ2-3; V: TRBV6-6; D: TRBD2; size: -; CDR3: CASSPLRSGTTSTDTQYF; DNA: TGTGCCAGCAGTCCCCTGAGATCCGGGACTACCAGCACAGATACGCAGTATTTT
J: TRBJ2-1; V: TRBV12-3/TRBV12-4; D: -; size: -; CDR3: CASSLDSGQQFF; DNA: TGTGCCAGCAGTTTAGACAGCGGACAGCAGTTCTTC
J: TRBJ1-3; V: TRBV7-2; D: -; size: -; CDR3: CASSLAGKVGNTIYF; DNA: TGTGCCAGCAGCTTAGCGGGAAAGGTGGGAAACACCATATATTTT
J: TRBJ2-5; V: TRBV7-9; D: -; size: -; CDR3: CASSSPRAKQETQYF; DNA: TGTGCCAGCAGCTCCCCCCGGGCCAAACAAGAGACCCAGTACTTC
J: TRBJ2-7; V: TRBV6-1; D: -; size: -; CDR3: CASSEAVAQAALRRYF; DNA: TGTGCCAGCAGTGAAGCGGTGGCTCAAGCCGCACTACGGAGGTACTTC
J: TRBJ2-7; V: TRBV5-1; D: TRBD1; size: -; CDR3: CASSLDRGVDEQYF; DNA: TGCGCCAGCAGCTTGGACAGGGGGGTCGACGAGCAGTACTTC
J: TRBJ2-3; V: TRBV18; D: -; size: -; CDR3: CASSPDNTDTQYF; DNA: TGTGCCAGCTCACCGGATAACACAGATACGCAGTATTTT
J: TRBJ2-3; V: TRBV5-1; D: -; size: -; CDR3: CASSLASRSTDTQYF; DNA: TGCGCCAGCAGCTTGGCTTCGCGGAGCACAGATACGCAGTATTTT
J: TRBJ2-1; V: TRBV12-5; D: TRBD2; size: -; CDR3: CASGLVSGSHYNEQFF; DNA: TGTGCTAGTGGTTTGGTTAGCGGGAGCCACTACAATGAGCAGTTCTTC
J: TRBJ2-3; V: TRBV20-1; D: -; size: -; CDR3: CSARKTDTQYF; DNA: TGCAGTGCTAGGAAGACAGATACGCAGTATTTT
J: TRBJ2-7; V: TRBV2; D: -; size: -; CDR3: CASSRPSGGDEQYF; DNA: TGTGCCAGCAGTCGTCCGTCCGGGGGCGACGAGCAGTACTTC
J: TRBJ2-7; V: TRBV18; D: -; size: -; CDR3: CASSSWQDSYEQYF; DNA: TGTGCCAGCTCATCCTGGCAGGACTCCTACGAGCAGTACTTC
J: TRBJ1-1; V: TRBV19; D: -; size: -; CDR3: CASTMRNTEAFF; DNA: TGTGCCAGTACCATGAGGAACACTGAAGCTTTCTTT
J: TRBJ1-2; V: TRBV5-1; D: -; size: -; CDR3: CASSLALAGAPNYGYTF; DNA: TGCGCCAGCAGCTTGGCCTTAGCAGGCGCACCTAACTATGGCTACACCTTC
J: TRBJ2-5; V: TRBV7-9; D: TRBD2; size: once; CDR3: CASSPLGGEETQYF; DNA: TGTGCCAGCAGCCCCTTGGGGGGGGAAGAGACCCAGTACTTC